This TCR beta chain was identified during a study of chemoradiotherapy in HPV16-positive cancers. TCRdb keeps only in-frame clones here, not all; method: immunoSEQ multiplex PCR. The table shows over 2,000 clones, with around 84% occurring only once. The CDR3 spans 14 residues. V shed 2 bases and J shed 7 bases, with 14 bases lying between them. Germline CDR1 is MNHEY and CDR2 is SVGAGI. Sequenced material: tumor tissue, taken from a patient who underwent chemoradiotherapy. This receptor was identified in a human donor with HPV-associated anogenital cancer. The V gene is TRBV6-5, the J gene TRBJ1-2, with D perhaps matching TRBD1 (6 bases). The CDR3 loop reads CASSYDRTDGGYTF. CDR3 nucleotide sequence: TGTGCCAGCAGTTACGACCGGACAGATGGTGGCTACACCTTC.